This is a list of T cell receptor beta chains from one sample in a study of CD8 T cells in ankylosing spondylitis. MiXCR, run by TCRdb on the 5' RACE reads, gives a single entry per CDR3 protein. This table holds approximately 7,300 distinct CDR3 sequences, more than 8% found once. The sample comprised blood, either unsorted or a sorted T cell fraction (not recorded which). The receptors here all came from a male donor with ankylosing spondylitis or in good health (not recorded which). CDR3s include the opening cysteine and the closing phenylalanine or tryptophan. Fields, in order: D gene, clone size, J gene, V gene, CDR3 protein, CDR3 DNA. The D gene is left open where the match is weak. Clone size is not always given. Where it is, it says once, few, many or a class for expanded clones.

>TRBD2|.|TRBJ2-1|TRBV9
CASSSPGGLNEQFF
TGTGCCAGCAGCTCCCCGGGGGGTCTCAATGAGCAGTTCTTC
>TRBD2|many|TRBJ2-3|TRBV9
CASSVGSGVTSTDTQYF
TGTGCCAGCAGCGTAGGTAGCGGGGTTACTAGCACAGATACGCAGTATTTT
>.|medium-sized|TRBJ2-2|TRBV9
CASSVVGGTGELFF
TGTGCCAGCAGCGTAGTCGGCGGCACCGGGGAGCTGTTTTTT
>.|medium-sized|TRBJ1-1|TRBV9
CASSPAGQGEAFF
TGTGCCAGCAGCCCGGCGGGGCAGGGGGAAGCTTTCTTT
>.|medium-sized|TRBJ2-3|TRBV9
CASSVEGFDTQYF
TGTGCCAGCAGCGTAGAAGGGTTTGATACGCAGTATTTT
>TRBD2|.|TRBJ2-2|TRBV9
CASSVWRESNTGELFF
TGTGCCAGCAGCGTGTGGCGGGAGTCTAACACCGGGGAGCTGTTTTTT
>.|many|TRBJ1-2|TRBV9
CASRGIGSMDYGYTF
TGTGCCAGCAGGGGGATCGGGAGTATGGACTATGGCTACACCTTC
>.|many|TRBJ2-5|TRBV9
CASSPRTAQETQYF
TGTGCCAGCAGCCCAAGGACAGCACAAGAGACCCAGTACTTC
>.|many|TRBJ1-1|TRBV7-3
CASSLSWGARWSTEAFF
TGTGCCAGCAGCTTATCCTGGGGGGCTCGGTGGAGCACTGAAGCTTTCTTT
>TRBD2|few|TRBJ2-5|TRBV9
CASSPSLGSGSRETQYF
TGTGCCAGCAGCCCCAGTTTGGGGAGCGGGAGTCGGGAGACCCAGTACTTC
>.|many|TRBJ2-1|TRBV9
CASSLGDEQFF
TGTGCCAGCAGCCTGGGGGATGAGCAGTTCTTC
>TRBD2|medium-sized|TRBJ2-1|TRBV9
CASSATRPNRLAGGQVQHDEQFF
TGTGCCAGCAGCGCCACGAGGCCGAATCGACTAGCGGGAGGGCAGGTCCAGCACGATGAGCAGTTCTTC
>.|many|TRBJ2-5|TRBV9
CASSDGGGETQYF
TGTGCCAGCAGCGACGGGGGTGGAGAGACCCAGTACTTC
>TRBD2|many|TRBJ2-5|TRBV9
CASSAGLAGGGETQYF
TGTGCCAGCAGCGCGGGACTAGCGGGAGGTGGAGAGACCCAGTACTTC
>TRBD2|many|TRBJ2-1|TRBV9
CASSVLYGTSLNEQFF
TGTGCCAGCAGCGTACTTTATGGGACTAGCCTCAATGAGCAGTTCTTC
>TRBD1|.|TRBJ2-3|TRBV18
CASSSDRGGTDTQYF
TGTGCCAGCTCGTCGGACAGGGGAGGAACAGATACGCAGTATTTT
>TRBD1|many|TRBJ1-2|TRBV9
CASSGLLGTGYGYTF
TGTGCCAGCAGCGGCTTACTAGGGACAGGTTATGGCTACACCTTC
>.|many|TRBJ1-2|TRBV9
CASSVGATARGDGYTF
TGTGCCAGCAGCGTAGGTGCGACAGCCCGGGGAGATGGCTACACCTTC
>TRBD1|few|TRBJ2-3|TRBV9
CASSGQGAFTDTQYF
TGTGCCAGCAGTGGACAGGGGGCTTTCACAGATACGCAGTATTTT
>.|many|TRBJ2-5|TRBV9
CASSVGGSGGETQYF
TGTGCCAGCAGCGTGGGGGGCTCGGGTGGGGAGACCCAGTACTTC
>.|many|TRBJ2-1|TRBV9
CASSVDSEQFF
TGTGCCAGCAGCGTAGATAGTGAGCAGTTCTTC
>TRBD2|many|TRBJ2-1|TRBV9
CASSDRRTSPPNNEQFF
TGTGCCAGCAGCGATCGCCGGACTAGCCCCCCTAACAATGAGCAGTTCTTC
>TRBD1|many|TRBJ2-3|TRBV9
CASSVVSGTGVFTDTQYF
TGTGCCAGCAGCGTAGTTTCCGGGACAGGGGTTTTCACAGATACGCAGTATTTT
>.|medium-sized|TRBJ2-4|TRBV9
CASSVGGQGQNIQYF
TGTGCCAGCAGCGTAGGGGGCCAGGGTCAAAACATTCAGTACTTC
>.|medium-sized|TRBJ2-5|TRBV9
CASSVAARQAETQYF
TGTGCCAGCAGCGTAGCGGCCCGCCAAGCTGAGACCCAGTACTTC
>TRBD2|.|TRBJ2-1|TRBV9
CASSAGGEVTNEQFF
TGTGCCAGCAGCGCCGGGGGGGAGGTCACCAATGAGCAGTTCTTC
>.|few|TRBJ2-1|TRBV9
CASSVYEGSYEQFF
TGTGCCAGCAGCGTATACGAGGGTAGCTATGAGCAGTTCTTC
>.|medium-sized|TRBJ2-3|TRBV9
CASSRGAGDTQYF
TGTGCCAGCAGCCGGGGGGCGGGAGATACGCAGTATTTT
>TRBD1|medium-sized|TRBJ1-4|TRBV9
CASSVEGAGSEKLFF
TGTGCCAGCAGCGTAGAGGGGGCAGGGAGTGAAAAACTGTTTTTT
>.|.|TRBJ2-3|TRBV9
CASSPEGRATDTQYF
TGTGCCAGCAGCCCCGAGGGTAGGGCCACAGATACGCAGTATTTT
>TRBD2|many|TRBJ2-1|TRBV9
CASSEGLADYNEQFF
TGTGCCAGCAGCGAGGGACTAGCGGATTACAATGAGCAGTTCTTC
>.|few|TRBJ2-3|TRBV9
CASSDPYRDQERTDTQYF
TGTGCCAGCAGCGATCCGTACCGGGACCAAGAGAGAACAGATACGCAGTATTTT
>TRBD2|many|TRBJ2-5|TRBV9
CASSVGGGGQETQYF
TGTGCCAGCAGCGTCGGAGGCGGGGGCCAAGAGACCCAGTACTTC
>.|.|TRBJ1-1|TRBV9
CASSLAGETEAFF
TGTGCCAGCAGCCTAGCGGGGGAGACTGAAGCTTTCTTT
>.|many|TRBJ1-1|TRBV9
CASSVEGTEAFF
TGTGCCAGCAGCGTAGAGGGCACTGAAGCTTTCTTT
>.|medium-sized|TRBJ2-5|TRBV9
CASSALKETQYF
TGTGCCAGCAGCGCATTAAAAGAGACCCAGTACTTC
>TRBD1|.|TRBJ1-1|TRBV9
CASSVEGAGTEAFF
TGTGCCAGCAGCGTAGAGGGGGCTGGCACTGAAGCTTTCTTT
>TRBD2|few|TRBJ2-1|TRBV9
CASSVKVRGTSYDNEQFF
TGTGCCAGCAGCGTAAAGGTGAGGGGGACTAGTTACGACAATGAGCAGTTCTTC
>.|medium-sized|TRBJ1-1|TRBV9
CASSVSPGSTEAFF
TGTGCCAGCAGCGTAAGCCCAGGCTCCACTGAAGCTTTCTTT
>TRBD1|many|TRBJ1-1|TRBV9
CASSADTGVNTEAFF
TGTGCCAGCAGCGCCGATACAGGGGTGAACACTGAAGCTTTCTTT
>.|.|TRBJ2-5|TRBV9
CASSVEVGATQETQYF
TGTGCCAGCAGCGTAGAGGTGGGGGCCACCCAAGAGACCCAGTACTTC
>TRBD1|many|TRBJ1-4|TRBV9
CASSPLDRGREKLFF
TGTGCCAGCAGCCCCTTGGACAGGGGACGTGAAAAACTGTTTTTT
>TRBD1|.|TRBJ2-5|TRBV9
CASSVGVGGRETQYF
TGTGCCAGCAGCGTAGGGGTAGGGGGCAGGGAGACCCAGTACTTC